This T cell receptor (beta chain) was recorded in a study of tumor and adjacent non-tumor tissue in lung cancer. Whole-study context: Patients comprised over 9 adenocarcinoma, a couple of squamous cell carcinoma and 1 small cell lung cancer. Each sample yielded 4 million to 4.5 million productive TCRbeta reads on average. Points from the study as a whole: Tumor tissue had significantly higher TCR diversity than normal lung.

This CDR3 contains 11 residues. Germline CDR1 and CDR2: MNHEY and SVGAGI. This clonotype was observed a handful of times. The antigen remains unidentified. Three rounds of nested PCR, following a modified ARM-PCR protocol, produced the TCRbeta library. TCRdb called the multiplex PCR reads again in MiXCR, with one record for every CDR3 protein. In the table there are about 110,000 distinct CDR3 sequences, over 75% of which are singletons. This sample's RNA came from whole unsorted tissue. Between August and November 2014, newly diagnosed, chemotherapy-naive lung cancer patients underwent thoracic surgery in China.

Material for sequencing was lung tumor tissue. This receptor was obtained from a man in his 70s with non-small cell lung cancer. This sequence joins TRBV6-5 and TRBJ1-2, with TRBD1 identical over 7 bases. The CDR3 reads CITGTAYGYTF. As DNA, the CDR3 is TGTATCACCGGGACAGCCTATGGCTACACCTTC.